This record looks at one T cell receptor (beta chain) sequence and its context. Its antigen remains unidentified. V shed 1 base and J 4 bases; nucleotides not matched to a gene: 8. This CDR3 contains 16 residues. The germline V gene has CDR1 LGHDT and CDR2 YNNKEL (reference sequence). The sample comes from a study of Ad26.COV2.S vaccination and SARS-CoV-2 variants. Whole-study results and caveats: Similar non-spike TCR breadth was observed in recipients of vaccine and of placebo. An underestimation of total T cell responses may have resulted from the TCR breadth and depth analyses. The placebo group had lower spike-specific TCR breadth than the vaccine recipients did. The authors reported substantial breadth in spike-specific CD8+ and CD4+ T cell responses after vaccination.

Repertoires were generated with immunoSEQ multiplex PCR, while TCRdb's copy carries only in-frame clones and drops some. The table lists roughly 100,000 clones, about 78% of them singletons. The clonotype comes from a human donor who had recovered from COVID-19. The sample in question was peripheral blood, obtained after recovery from COVID-19. The rearrangement uses TRBV3-1 (or the pseudogene TRBV3-2) and TRBJ2-3, with TRBD2 identical over 7 bases. The CDR3, as DNA: TGTGCCAGCAGCCAAGTTGCAGGTCGGGGGGCAGATACGCAGTATTTT. It is translated as CASSQVAGRGADTQYF.